This T cell receptor (beta chain) was captured in a study of response to subunit inactivated influenza vaccine. Study-level results: Authors suggested few new T cells are recruited by each seasonal influenza vaccination.

Germline CDR1 reads SEHNR; CDR2 reads FQNEAQ (reference sequence). J was trimmed by 7 bases and V by 5 bases; bases with no gene match: 9. CDR3 length equals 15 residues. To note about this clonotype: The antigen is not known.

TCRdb redid the calling of the RT-PCR reads with MiXCR, one entry per CDR3 protein. The sample lists 450,000 to 550,000 distinct CDR3 sequences, less than 30% occurring once. Sequencing was performed on CD4+ T cells sorted from PBMCs, taken more than 4 days after vaccination. This receptor was identified in a man aged 45-65 years who received an inactivated influenza vaccine. The J gene is TRBJ2-1, the V gene TRBV7-9, with 9 nucleotides matching TRBD2. The CDR3 DNA reads as TGTGCCAGCAGCCGAATTAGCGGGAGTCGAAATGAGCAGTTCTTC. This sequence encodes CASSRISGSRNEQFF.